This T cell receptor beta chain comes out of a study of T cell repertoires in cytomegalovirus infection (dated by TCRdb to about 2019). General notes on the study: The HLA type of each donor mattered for the analysis, because public TCR beta signatures pointed to carriage of CMV infection along with the matching HLA type. Study-wide conclusions, independent of this receptor: In the ex vivo response, HLA-C-restricted CMV-specific TCR beta clonotypes were dominant, and in two of eight donors the single most frequent clonotype came from this HLA-C-restricted group. Cumulative frequency of public TCR beta family members discriminated carriers of CMV infection plus the relevant HLA type in this cohort and an independent approximately 350-donor cohort.

Reading from cysteine to phenylalanine, the CDR3 counts 15 amino acids. Only the CDR3 portion is preserved as DNA: 45 bases, with reading frame beginning at the first base. CDR1 and CDR2 are drawn from the germline V gene (reference sequence): LNHDA, SQIVND. Cut back by 7 bases and 6 bases, the V and J ends lie 21 bases apart. This clonotype has more than one count but fewer than ten. What antigen it recognizes has not been identified. Nothing much larger sits one base from this clone, and base qualities are not available. For sequencing, an Illumina HiSeq 1500 was employed. TCRdb trimmed public reads at Q25 via fastp, called clones via MiXCR and kept in-frame beta chains. Entries are consolidated by CDR3 protein sequence, retaining the most common genes and DNA. Here the sample has nearly 450,000 distinct CDR3 sequences; approximately 31% occur a single time. Around 13% of the sample is in the top ten clones.

The rearranged segments are TRBV19 and TRBJ1-2; no D segment can be confidently identified. Sequenced: PBMCs. This receptor was obtained from a human donor in good health (CMV status not recorded). Some clones in this sample may be carry-over from other donors' samples. The CDR3 sequence is CASTPPVGGQDGYTF. The DNA sequence reads TGTGCCAGTACCCCCCCCGTCGGAGGGCAAGATGGCTACACCTTC.